A single sample is the source of the 22 T cell receptor beta chains below, sequenced in a study of T-cell reconstitution after alpha-beta-depleted transplantation in children. It was with unique molecular identifiers that the TCRbeta library was prepared. TCRdb reprocessed the PCR reads with MiXCR, giving one entry per CDR3 protein. The profile shows 97,000 or so distinct CDR3 sequences, over 6% of them singletons. Sequences were derived from PBMCs, sampled before TCRalphabeta/CD19-depleted stem cell transplant. Receptors were obtained from a boy under 10 years old with acute lymphoblastic leukemia, due to receive a stem cell transplant.

The J gene is TRBJ1-1, the V gene TRBV20-1; D not certain. CDR1 is DFQATT, CDR2 SNEGSKA, per germline (reference sequence). V lost 3 bases to trimming and J lost 6 bases, with 14 bases between them. The CDR3 totals 13 residues. CDR3 DNA sequence: TGCAGTGCTAGGGGCATCGCAAGCGCTGAAGCTTTCTTT. Translation: CSARGIASAEAFF.

This clonotype was counted ten times or more. A much larger clone differs from this one at a single base, so this may be a read error. The CDR3 DNA sequence: TGCGCCAGCAGCCAATTGAAGGGACAGGGAGCAGATACGCAGTATTTT. Protein product: CASSQLKGQGADTQYF. The chain employs TRBV4-3 and TRBJ2-3; 9 positions agree with TRBD1. Trimming cost V 2 bases and J 4 bases; bases outside gene matches: 7. Germline values: CDR1 LGHNA, CDR2 YSLEER. This CDR3 contains 16 residues.

At least ten counts were recorded for this clonotype. V and J are TRBV29-1 and TRBJ1-3, with unresolved D. With 4 bases removed from V and 4 bases from J, the gap between germline ends came to 17 bases. CDR3 length: 15 amino acids. Germline assignment: CDR1 SQVTM and CDR2 ANQGSEA. CDR3 loop: CSVALRPSNGNTIYF. The CDR3 DNA reads TGCAGCGTTGCCCTGCGGCCGTCTAACGGAAACACCATATATTTT.

This clonotype was recorded a few times. Here the CDR3 DNA reads TGTGCCAGCAGCTCGAAGCGGGGGGGGAGCACAGATACGCAGTATTTT. Its translation is CASSSKRGGSTDTQYF. The chain carries TRBV7-2 and TRBJ2-3; 10 nucleotides agree with TRBD2. Germline-derived CDR1 and CDR2 are SGHTA and FQGNSA. J gave up 0 bases and V 4 bases, and 4 bases lay outside the gene matches. The length of the CDR3 is 16 residues.

The sample holds many counts of this clonotype. The chain carries TRBV4-2 and TRBJ2-1; 12 nucleotides agree with TRBD2. This CDR3 contains 17 residues. Germline V gives CDR1 LGHNA, CDR2 YNFKEQ. Unmatched junction bases numbered 12, after V lost 3 bases and J lost 9 bases. The CDR3 DNA is TGTGCCAGCAGCCATCAGGGGTCTAGCGGGGGGGCAGGTGAGCAGTTCTTC. Encoded protein: CASSHQGSSGGAGEQFF.

This clonotype is medium-sized within its sample. The chain couples TRBV11-2 to TRBJ2-7, with D perhaps matching TRBD2 (6 bases). The germline V gene encodes CDR1 SGHAT and CDR2 FQNNGV. CDR3 length equals 14 residues. The V end was cut by 2 bases, the J end by 7 bases, with 15 bases between. CDR3 nucleotide sequence: TGTGCCAGCAGCTTAACAGCGGGTGCTGGGGAGCAGTACTTC. Protein sequence: CASSLTAGAGEQYF.

This clonotype came up many times. V and J are TRBV7-9 and TRBJ1-3; the match to TRBD1 covers 8 bases. Unmatched junction bases numbered 6, after V lost 3 bases and J lost 8 bases. The CDR3 contains 14 residues. The V gene's germline CDR1 is SEHNR and CDR2 FQNEAQ (reference sequence). CDR3 nucleotides: TGTGCCAGCAGCTTGGGCCAGGGGGCGGACACCATATATTTT. Translation: CASSLGQGADTIYF.

This chain connects TRBV5-5 to TRBJ1-5, with 7 bases aligning to TRBD1. The trim removed 0 bases at V and 2 bases at J, leaving 8 bases unmatched. The CDR3 extends over 17 amino acids. CDR1 and CDR2 (germline): SGHKS, YYEKEE (reference sequence). CDR3 DNA sequence: TGTGCCAGCAGCTTGGCCTTGACAGGGACGGGCAATCAGCCCCAGCATTTT. Translation gives CASSLALTGTGNQPQHF.

This clonotype was picked up many times. The chain employs TRBV20-1 and TRBJ2-3; perhaps D is TRBD1 or TRBD2 (5 bases each). CDR3 length equals 15 residues. From germline, CDR1 is DFQATT and CDR2 SNEGSKA (reference sequence). V shed 0 bases and J shed 1 base, with 11 bases lying between them. CDR3 nucleotides: TGCAGTGCTAGAGATGGGGGACGGGGCACAGATACGCAGTATTTT. Translation: CSARDGGRGTDTQYF.

This sequence joins TRBV7-2 and TRBJ1-5, with 9 bases lining up with TRBD1. Germline values: CDR1 SGHTA, CDR2 FQGNSA. Unmatched junction bases numbered 6, after V lost 3 bases and J lost 6 bases. This CDR3 comprises 15 residues. The CDR3 bases are TGTGCCAGCAGCTTCTCCGGGACAGGGAGTCAGCCCCAGCATTTT. Protein sequence: CASSFSGTGSQPQHF.

This clonotype occurred a few times. This chain links TRBV5-1 with TRBJ2-1; 11 bases align to TRBD2. CDR1 is SGHRS and CDR2 is YFSETQ in the germline V gene. V was clipped by 0 bases and J by 3 bases; unmatched bases: 8. The CDR3 extends over 18 amino acids. The CDR3 DNA is TGCGCCAGCAGCTTGGCCGCTAGGCTAGCGGGGGGCTACAATGAGCAGTTCTTC. Protein: CASSLAARLAGGYNEQFF.

This clonotype was counted only a few times. This chain links TRBV4-1 with TRBJ2-1, with D possibly matching TRBD1 (6 bases). Per the germline V gene, CDR1 is MGHRA and CDR2 is YSYEKL. The V gene lost 4 bases and the J gene lost 5 bases, with 18 bases spanning the gap. This CDR3 comprises 16 residues. This CDR3 is CASSPWAGATNNEQFF. The CDR3 bases are TGCGCCAGCAGCCCCTGGGCAGGGGCGACTAACAATGAGCAGTTCTTC.

This clonotype was recorded a few times. The J gene is TRBJ1-5, the V gene TRBV20-1; D is possibly TRBD1 (6 bases). Germline V gene sequence: CDR1 DFQATT, CDR2 SNEGSKA (reference sequence). This CDR3 spans 14 amino acids. V shed 0 bases and J shed 6 bases, with 12 bases lying between them. CDR3 bases: TGCAGTGCTAGAGATCCGGGGGCAGGTCAGCCCCAGCATTTT. It yields the protein CSARDPGAGQPQHF.

In this sample, this clonotype turned up many times. V and J are TRBV29-1 and TRBJ1-1; D is undetermined. The CDR3 is 10 residues long. Trimming pared 4 bases from V and 7 bases from J, leaving 7 bases between. Germline V gives CDR1 SQVTM, CDR2 ANQGSEA. The CDR3 coding sequence is TGCAGCGTTGCCACCTATGAAGCTTTCTTT. Encoded protein: CSVATYEAFF.

This clonotype was seen a handful of times. The genes are TRBV6-2 or TRBV6-3 and TRBJ2-5; 8 positions match TRBD1. The V gene end was trimmed by 5 bases and the J gene end by 5 bases; junction bases not matched to a gene: 10. The length of the CDR3 is 15 residues. CDR1 and CDR2 (germline): MNHEY, SVGEGT. The CDR3 protein is CASSLGQGRSETQYF. The CDR3 DNA reads TGTGCCAGCAGTCTCGGACAGGGACGTTCGGAGACCCAGTACTTC.

This clonotype was counted at least ten times. The V call is TRBV4-1, the J call TRBJ2-2, with D perhaps TRBD1 (6 bases). CDR1 is MGHRA and CDR2 is YSYEKL in the germline V gene. The V and J ends lost 5 bases and 4 bases respectively, with 11 bases between them. This CDR3 is 14 amino acids long. In nucleotides, the CDR3 is TGCGCCAGCAGCTCGGACAGAACCACCGGGGAGCTGTTTTTT. Translated, it gives CASSSDRTTGELFF.

In this sample, this clonotype is medium-sized. This chain uses TRBV6-2 or TRBV6-3 with TRBJ2-7, with TRBD2 matching over 8 bases. The J segment lost 2 bases and the V segment lost 2 bases, leaving 14 bases of the junction unmatched. There are 18 residues in the CDR3. Germline CDR1 MNHEY, CDR2 SVGEGT. The chain's CDR3 is CASSYPPEEVAGPYEQYF. CDR3 nucleotides: TGTGCCAGCAGTTACCCGCCCGAGGAGGTAGCGGGGCCCTACGAGCAGTACTTC.

This clonotype showed up just a few times. V is TRBV7-6 and J is TRBJ1-2, with TRBD1 matching over 7 bases. Germline V CDR1 and CDR2: SGHVS, FNYEAQ. The V and J ends lost 5 bases and 10 bases, in that order; junction bases with no gene match: 7. This CDR3 has 12 amino acids. The CDR3 DNA reads TGTGCCAGCAGCGGCTCGGGACAGATCTACACCTTC. It yields the protein CASSGSGQIYTF.

The chain employs TRBV4-2 and TRBJ2-5; 8 bases agree with TRBD2. J gave up 4 bases and V 1 base, and 8 bases lay outside the gene matches. Germline V gives CDR1 LGHNA, CDR2 YNFKEQ. This CDR3 region has 16 residues. As DNA, the CDR3 is TGTGCCAGCAGCCAAGGGCGGGGGGTCACCCCAGAGACCCAGTACTTC. Translated: CASSQGRGVTPETQYF.

The chain uses TRBV4-2 and TRBJ2-2, with 13 bases lining up with TRBD2. CDR3 length: 16 residues. Germline loops: CDR1 LGHNA, CDR2 YNFKEQ. V shed 5 bases and J 7 bases; nucleotides not matched to a gene: 7. The CDR3: CASSSPGLAGFGELFF. As DNA, the CDR3 is TGTGCCAGCAGCTCCCCGGGACTAGCGGGGTTCGGGGAGCTGTTTTTT.

This clonotype was counted ten times or more. The rearrangement links TRBV2 to TRBJ2-1, with 8 positions matching TRBD2. Germline CDR1 reads SNHLY; CDR2 reads FYNNEI. The V segment lost 4 bases and the J segment 8 bases; nucleotides outside the gene matches: 13. The CDR3 is made up of 16 amino acids. This CDR3 reads CASSGWLAGGFYEQFF. In nucleotides, the CDR3 is TGTGCCAGCAGTGGGTGGTTGGCGGGGGGTTTCTATGAGCAGTTCTTC.

This clonotype was seen ten or more times. The chain combines TRBV7-2 with TRBJ1-1; the D gene is possibly TRBD1 (5 bases). Per germline, CDR1 SGHTA and CDR2 FQGNSA. V was shortened by 3 bases and J by 5 bases, with 13 bases between the two germline ends. This CDR3 spans 14 amino acids. CDR3 amino acids: CASSFPGRGTEAFF. In DNA form, the CDR3 reads TGTGCCAGCAGCTTCCCGGGGCGCGGGACTGAAGCTTTCTTT. The variable domain in full, with the rest retrieved from reference TRBV7-2 and TRBJ1-1, is GAGVSQSPSNKVTEKGKDVELRCDPISGHTALYWYRQSLGQGLEFLIYFQGNSAPDKSGLPSDRFSAERTGGSVSTLTIQRTQQEDSAVYLCASSFPGRGTEAFFGQGTRLTVV.